The entry below describes one T cell receptor beta chain. Its cognate antigen is unknown. The CDR3 is made up of 15 amino acids. The trim removed 8 bases at V and 1 base at J, leaving 10 bases unmatched. The sample is drawn from a study of T-cell reconstitution after alpha-beta-depleted transplantation in children. Study outcomes and limitations: By about two months after transplant, alpha-beta T cells reportedly arose from several hundred graft clones that had expanded. The authors attributed T-cell counts and diversity one year after transplant mostly to newly produced T cells.

This sample's TCRbeta library carried unique molecular identifier barcodes. TCRdb processed the PCR reads anew with MiXCR; each CDR3 protein has one entry. The sample yields about 590,000 distinct CDR3 sequences, 10% to 15% seen once. The TCR was taken from a male patient between 10 and 17 years old who had a stem cell transplant for acute myeloid leukemia, so the T cells may come from the graft donor. The chain joins TRBV12-3 or TRBV12-4 to TRBJ1-1, with 7 positions matching TRBD1. The source material was PBMCs, mostly from graft donor cells, sampled 360 days after TCRalphabeta/CD19-depleted stem cell transplant. CDR3 region: CASSPGGSPNTEAFF. As DNA, the CDR3 is TGTGCCAGCTCCCCAGGGGGATCCCCGAACACTGAAGCTTTCTTT.